These 23 T cell receptor beta chains were sequenced from one sample in a study of spatial heterogeneity in lung cancer (dated by TCRdb to the late 2010s). In the paper's terms, the time point label means: blood at routine non-recurrence follow-up after resection. Library preparation used 5' RACE. For sequencing, a NextSeq 500 was employed. Using fastp at Q25 and MiXCR, TCRdb reprocessed the public reads and kept productive beta chains. Identical CDR3 proteins give one entry, which carries the most common genes and DNA. The sample table contains roughly 71,000 distinct CDR3 sequences; only one count was recorded for roughly 8.9% of them. The ten largest clones capture under 2.5% of the sample. Sequencing used PBMCs, obtained at follow-up. The receptors stem from a female donor with early-stage non-small cell lung cancer.

J is TRBJ1-1 and V is TRBV4-2; maybe TRBD1 (5 bases). Deletions cut 4 bases from V and 3 bases from J, with 12 bases between. The germline V gene has CDR1 LGHNA and CDR2 YNFKEQ. The CDR3 covers 14 residues. CDR3 protein: CASSLRGGDTEAFF. CDR3 DNA sequence: TGTGCCAGCAGCCTGAGGGGCGGGGACACTGAAGCTTTCTTT.

This clonotype was recorded many times. The chain couples TRBV2 to TRBJ2-3, with D perhaps given as TRBD1 or TRBD2 (6 bases each). With 8 bases removed from V and 3 bases from J, the gap between germline ends came to 18 bases. Germline CDR1 is SNHLY and CDR2 is FYNNEI. The CDR3 totals 15 residues. CDR3 sequence: CASYRGEAGTDTQYF. The CDR3 bases are TGTGCCAGCTATAGGGGGGAGGCCGGGACAGATACGCAGTATTTT.

This clonotype appeared a few times. This chain links TRBV29-1 with TRBJ2-5; maybe TRBD2 (6 bases). This CDR3 spans 13 amino acids. Germline V lookup: CDR1 SQVTM, CDR2 ANQGSEA. V was clipped by 6 bases and J by 5 bases, with 16 bases between them. Here the CDR3 reads CSVAVGRKETQYF. The DNA for the CDR3 is TGCAGCGTCGCCGTAGGGAGGAAGGAGACCCAGTACTTC.

This clonotype was counted a few times. This chain connects TRBV12-3 or TRBV12-4 to TRBJ2-1, with 13 bases matching TRBD2. V was pared by 6 bases and J by 8 bases, with 7 bases of the junction left unmatched. The CDR3 has 15 amino acids. CDR3: CASRWTSGRGDEQFF. CDR3 bases: TGTGCCAGCAGATGGACTAGCGGGAGAGGGGATGAGCAGTTCTTC.

This clonotype has at least ten counts. The chain joins TRBV4-2 to TRBJ2-1; 12 nucleotides agree with TRBD2. V gave up 0 bases and J gave up 7 bases; unmatched junction bases: 7. The CDR3 extends over 17 amino acids. Germline V gene lookup returns CDR1 LGHNA and CDR2 YNFKEQ. The DNA of the CDR3 is TGTGCCAGCAGCCAAGAATTGAAGACTAGCGGGAGAAATGAGCAGTTCTTC. Protein: CASSQELKTSGRNEQFF.

This clonotype was seen repeatedly, ten times or more. V gene TRBV7-9 combines with J gene TRBJ1-1; D is ambiguous. The ends were cut back, 5 bases at V and 0 bases at J, with 7 bases in the middle. Per the germline V gene, CDR1 is SEHNR and CDR2 is FQNEAQ (reference sequence). The CDR3 is 13 amino acids. CDR3 sequence: CASSRGVNTEAFF. The CDR3 region has the DNA TGTGCCAGCAGCCGAGGAGTGAACACTGAAGCTTTCTTT.

This clonotype was found many times. The V and J genes are TRBV12-3 or TRBV12-4 and TRBJ1-4, with 9 bases that match TRBD1. Trimming removed 6 bases from V and 8 bases from J; junction bases left unmatched: 10. CDR3 length equals 15 residues. CDR3 DNA sequence: TGTGCCAGCAGGACTACCGGGACAGGGCGAGAAAAACTGTTTTTT. The encoded protein is CASRTTGTGREKLFF.

This clonotype was counted ten times or more. This chain connects TRBV7-6 to TRBJ2-1; the D is unclear. The CDR3 is 12 amino acids. V gave up 1 base and J gave up 10 bases, with 8 bases separating them. Germline V gene lookup returns CDR1 SGHVS and CDR2 FNYEAQ. The CDR3 region is CASSLGRGEQFF. For the CDR3, the DNA is TGTGCCAGCAGCTTAGGGCGTGGCGAGCAGTTCTTC. Full variable domain (missing parts from reference TRBV7-6 and TRBJ2-1): GAGVSQSPRYKVTKRGQDVALRCDPISGHVSLYWYRQALGQGPEFLTYFNYEAQQDKSGLPNDRFSAERPEGSISTLTIQRTEQRDSAMYRCASSLGRGEQFFGPGTRLTVL.

The CDR3 reads CSARMGLAGGETQYF. CDR3 DNA sequence: TGCAGTGCTCGTATGGGACTAGCGGGAGGCGAGACCCAGTACTTC. This sequence joins TRBV20-1 and TRBJ2-5; 15 nucleotides agree with TRBD2. This CDR3 is 15 amino acids long. Germline V gene data show CDR1 as DFQATT and CDR2 as SNEGSKA (reference sequence). The V segment lost 5 bases and the J segment 5 bases; nucleotides outside the gene matches: 6.

This clonotype was picked up a small number of times. CDR3 DNA: TGTGCCAGCTCGACAGGGGTCAATCAGCCCCAGCATTTT. It encodes CASSTGVNQPQHF. The J gene is TRBJ1-5, the V gene TRBV6-4, with TRBD1 identical over 8 bases. CDR1 MRHNA and CDR2 SNTAGT come from the germline V gene. V gave up 8 bases and J gave up 3 bases; unmatched junction bases: 3. The CDR3 is 13 residues long.

This clonotype is termed medium-sized. The V call is TRBV7-6, the J call TRBJ2-7, with unresolved D. CDR1 is SGHVS, CDR2 FNYEAQ, per germline. Trimming removed 1 base from V and 2 bases from J, with 9 bases in between. CDR3 length: 14 residues. DNA of the CDR3: TGTGCCAGCAGCTTAGGGGCCACGACCTACGAGCAGTACTTC. Translating it yields CASSLGATTYEQYF.

This chain uses TRBV5-1 with TRBJ2-1; the match to TRBD2 covers 8 bases. V shed 0 bases and J 9 bases; nucleotides not matched to a gene: 5. Per germline, CDR1 SGHRS and CDR2 YFSETQ. This CDR3 spans 14 amino acids. CDR3 nucleotide sequence: TGCGCCAGCAGCTTGGTACTAGCGGAGGGTGAGCAGTTCTTC. Its translation: CASSLVLAEGEQFF.

The rearrangement links TRBV6-5 to TRBJ1-5; D remains unclear. Trimming removed 2 bases at V and 4 bases at J, with 6 bases between. CDR1 is MNHEY, CDR2 SVGAGI, per germline. There are 13 residues in the CDR3. The CDR3 region has the DNA TGTGCCAGCAGTTACGGAGGGAATCAGCCCCAGCATTTT. This encodes CASSYGGNQPQHF.

This clonotype was detected ten times or more. The chain carries TRBV28 and TRBJ2-3, with D perhaps TRBD2 (6 bases). V lost 4 bases and J 0 bases, leaving 11 bases between the germline ends. CDR1 and CDR2 from the germline V gene are MDHEN and SYDVKM. The CDR3 consists of 15 residues. CDR3 sequence reads: CASSSPGLSTDTQYF. The CDR3 DNA is TGTGCCAGCAGTTCGCCGGGACTGAGCACAGATACGCAGTATTTT.

This clonotype has at least ten counts. The gene calls are TRBV24-1 and TRBJ2-1, with TRBD2 identical over 9 bases. V dropped 0 bases and J dropped 7; count of bases not matched to a gene: 0. The CDR3 has 14 residues. CDR1 is KGHDR, CDR2 SFDVKD, per germline. As DNA, the CDR3 is TGTGCCACCAGTGATTTGACTAGCGGGAATGAGCAGTTCTTC. Protein product: CATSDLTSGNEQFF.

The sample holds many counts of this clonotype. The chain recombines TRBV7-2 with TRBJ2-1; the match to TRBD2 covers 7 bases. The V segment lost 1 base and the J segment 5 bases; nucleotides outside the gene matches: 2. In germline, CDR1 is SGHTA, CDR2 FQGNSA. The CDR3 totals 14 residues. The CDR3 reads CASSLGGTNNEQFF. The CDR3 region has the DNA TGTGCCAGCAGCTTAGGAGGGACTAACAATGAGCAGTTCTTC.

This clonotype was recorded many times. The chain carries TRBV20-1 and TRBJ2-5; a possible D gene is TRBD1 (6 bases). Looked up from germline, CDR1 is DFQATT and CDR2 is SNEGSKA (reference sequence). The CDR3 has 12 residues. CDR3 residues: CSLGARKETQYF. The CDR3, as DNA: TGCAGCTTGGGGGCGCGGAAAGAGACCCAGTACTTC.

The table lists this clonotype with many counts. The V and J genes are TRBV15 and TRBJ1-2, with a possible D match to TRBD1 (5 bases). The CDR3 extends over 14 amino acids. Trimming took 0 bases from V and 7 from J, leaving 12 bases between them. Germline loops: CDR1 LNHNV, CDR2 YYDKDF (reference sequence). DNA for the CDR3: TGTGCCACCAGCAGAGATTCCGGGACCTCTGGCTACACCTTC. Its protein is CATSRDSGTSGYTF.

The sample holds a few counts of this clonotype. CDR3 nucleotide sequence: TGTGCCAGTAACAGGGACGGGGCCAACGTCCTGACTTTC. Encoded protein: CASNRDGANVLTF. V gene TRBV19 combines with J gene TRBJ2-6; D is perhaps TRBD1 (6 bases). This CDR3 has 13 residues. Germline V gene sequence: CDR1 LNHDA, CDR2 SQIVND (reference sequence). The ends were cut back, 7 bases at V and 4 bases at J, with 8 bases in the middle.

The sample holds a few counts of this clonotype. V is TRBV7-9 and J is TRBJ2-1; 8 bases agree with TRBD2. Unmatched junction bases numbered 5, after V lost 4 bases and J lost 3 bases. The CDR3 runs to 15 residues. CDR1 is SEHNR and CDR2 is FQNEAQ in the germline V gene (reference sequence). Written as DNA, the CDR3 is TGTGCCAGCAGCTCTCTAGCGGGTTTCTACAATGAGCAGTTCTTC. Protein product: CASSSLAGFYNEQFF.

In its sample, this clonotype was seen many times. The chain is built from TRBV30 and TRBJ1-1, with D hard to call. V lost 0 bases and J 1 base, leaving 6 bases between the germline ends. The CDR3 sequence is 13 residues long. CDR1 is GTSNPN and CDR2 is SVGIG in the germline V gene (reference sequence). The CDR3 spells CAWSVHRNTEAFF. The CDR3 nucleotides are TGTGCCTGGAGTGTACATAGGAACACTGAAGCTTTCTTT.

There are many counts of this clonotype. The CDR3 protein is CSARDEWEGSYEQYF. The CDR3, as DNA: TGCAGTGCTAGAGATGAGTGGGAGGGCTCCTACGAGCAGTACTTC. The V and J genes are TRBV20-1 and TRBJ2-7, with TRBD2 matching 7 bases. CDR3 length: 15 residues. Germline V CDR1 and CDR2: DFQATT, SNEGSKA (reference sequence). With 0 bases clipped from V and 0 bases from J, the junction kept 5 bases outside the gene matches.

J is TRBJ2-6 and V is TRBV18, with TRBD1 as a possible D gene (6 bases). Per germline, CDR1 KGHSH and CDR2 LQKENI. This CDR3 spans 19 amino acids. Trimming stripped 3 bases from V and 0 bases from J, with 18 bases between. The CDR3 reads CASSPIFPGQASGANVLTF. The CDR3 region has the DNA TGTGCCAGCTCACCGATTTTTCCGGGACAAGCCTCTGGGGCCAACGTCCTGACTTTC. Together with reference TRBV18 and TRBJ2-6, the CDR3 gives the full variable domain: NAGVMQNPRHLVRRRGQEARLRCSPMKGHSHVYWYRQLPEEGLKFMVYLQKENIIDESGMPKERFSAEFPKEGPSILRIQQVVRGDSAAYFCASSPIFPGQASGANVLTFGAGSRLTVL.